This T cell receptor beta chain was sequenced for a study of cytomegalovirus exposure and HLA in healthy donors. The wider study: HLA-typed donors contributed 80 million to 85 million unique TCRs, which were held in an early data release.

Whole-study results and caveats: A reported reduction in N-insertions relative to the 666-donor mean was seen in an Asian-associated ancestry cluster in a later analysis. Most TCRs appeared rarely, but some public TCRs recurred in many donors. Analysis performed later found under 20,000 TCR beta sequences associated with HLA alleles at 0.05 false discovery rate.

This CDR3 has 13 amino acids. Trimming left V 5 bases short and J 0 bases short, with 5 bases between. Per the germline V gene, CDR1 is SEHNR and CDR2 is FQNEAQ (reference sequence). Remarks on this clone: The target antigen is unknown.

This PCR relied on a set of 60 Vbeta primers and 13 Jbeta primers. Here immunoSEQ multiplex PCR was the method, and the copy in TCRdb shows in-frame clones only, minus some. The data contain 210,000 or so clones, 85% to 90% of them seen just once; the ten biggest clones take up 1% to 1.5%. The sequenced sample was PBMCs. This chain uses TRBV7-9 with TRBJ1-5; the D is unclear. This TCR came from a human donor in good health. In DNA form, the CDR3 reads TGTGCCAGCAGCCCAGTTAGCAATCAGCCCCAGCATTTT. Translating gives CASSPVSNQPQHF.